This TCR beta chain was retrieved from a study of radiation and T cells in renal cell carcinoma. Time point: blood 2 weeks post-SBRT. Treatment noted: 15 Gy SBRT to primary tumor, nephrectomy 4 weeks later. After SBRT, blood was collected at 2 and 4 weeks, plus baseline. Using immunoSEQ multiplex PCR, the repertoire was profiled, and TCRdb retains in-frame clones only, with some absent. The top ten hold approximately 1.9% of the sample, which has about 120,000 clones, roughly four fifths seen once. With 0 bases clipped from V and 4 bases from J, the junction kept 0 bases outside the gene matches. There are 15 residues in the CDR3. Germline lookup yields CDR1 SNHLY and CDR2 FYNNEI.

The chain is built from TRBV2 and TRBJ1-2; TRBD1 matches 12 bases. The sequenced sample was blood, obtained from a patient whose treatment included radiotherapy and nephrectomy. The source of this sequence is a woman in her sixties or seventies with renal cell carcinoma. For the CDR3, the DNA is TGTGCCAGCAGTGAAGCGGGACAGGGGGCCTATGGCTACACCTTC. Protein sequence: CASSEAGQGAYGYTF.